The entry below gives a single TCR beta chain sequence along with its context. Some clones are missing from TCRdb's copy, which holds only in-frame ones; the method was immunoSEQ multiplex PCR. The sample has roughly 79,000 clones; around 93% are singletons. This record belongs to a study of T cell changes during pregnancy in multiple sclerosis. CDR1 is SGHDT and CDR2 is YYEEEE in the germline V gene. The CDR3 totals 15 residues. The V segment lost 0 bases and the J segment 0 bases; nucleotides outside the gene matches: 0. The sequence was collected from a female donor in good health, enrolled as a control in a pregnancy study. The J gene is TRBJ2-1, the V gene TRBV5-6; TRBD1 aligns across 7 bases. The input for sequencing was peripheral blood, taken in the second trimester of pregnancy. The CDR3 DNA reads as TGTGCCAGCAGCTTGGGGGACAGCTCCTACAATGAGCAGTTCTTC. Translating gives CASSLGDSSYNEQFF.